This T cell receptor beta chain appears in the sequencing data of a study of blood T cells in healthy people across ages. Study-wide results and limits: Older age coincided with a roughly linear decline in TCR beta diversity per million T cells.

Sample-barcoded 5' priming and a J-beta primer mix drove a second PCR of about 6 to 11 cycles. TCRdb ran MiXCR on the 5' RACE reads and lists one entry per CDR3 protein. The sample has 590,000 or so distinct CDR3 sequences; about 30% are singletons. Details on this clonotype: What it binds is unknown.

The source is a woman older than 75 in good health. The sample consisted of blood.

CDR3 amino acids: CASGSPGQGQTQYF. The CDR3 nucleotides are TGTGCCAGCGGCTCCCCGGGACAGGGACAGACCCAGTACTTC. The chain joins TRBV16 to TRBJ2-5; 9 bases map to TRBD1. Germline V gene sequence: CDR1 KGHSY, CDR2 FQNENV. V lost 8 bases to trimming and J lost 6 bases; unmatched junction nucleotides: 10. CDR3 length equals 14 residues.